This T cell receptor (beta chain) was documented in a study of T cell responses to AZD1222 COVID-19 vaccine. Study-wide results and caveats: Spike-specific TCR breadth and depth went up after people got two AZD1222 doses. Females made up more of the donors, who were largely white British, and clonal diversity may have come out too low.

TCRdb's copy holds only in-frame clones and misses some; the assay was immunoSEQ multiplex PCR. The sample includes under 150,000 clones, approximately 85% of them seen just once. Trimming stripped 4 bases from V and 2 bases from J, with 9 bases between. From germline, CDR1 is SGHNT and CDR2 YENEEA. The CDR3 contains 14 residues. As to this clone: Its target is not known.

The receptor was derived from an adult in good health. The rearrangement joins TRBV11-3 to TRBJ1-3, with a possible D match to TRBD1 (5 bases). Sample: peripheral blood, taken on day 0 of AZD1222 vaccination. DNA of the CDR3: TGTGCCAGCAGCTCGACACAGGCTGGAAACACCATATATTTT. The encoded protein is CASSSTQAGNTIYF. The entire variable domain, with the rest obtained from reference TRBV11-3 and TRBJ1-3, is as follows: EAGVVQSPRYKIIEKKQPVAFWCNPISGHNTLYWYLQNLGQGPELLIRYENEEAVDDSQLPKDRFSAERLKGVDSTLKIQPAELGDSAVYLCASSSTQAGNTIYFGEGSWLTVV.